This T cell receptor (beta chain) was recovered during a study of CD8+ T cells in alopecia areata. Investigators sorted PBMCs to obtain both CD4+ and CD8+ T cells. RNA extraction was followed by reverse transcription into cDNA, which acted as the sequencing template. Clones were read by immunoSEQ multiplex PCR, and TCRdb kept only the in-frame ones, dropping some. The data hold about 190,000 clones, with 59% observed a single time. The V gene end was trimmed by 2 bases and the J gene end by 0 bases; junction bases not matched to a gene: 4. The CDR3 covers 15 residues. Germline CDR1 and CDR2: SNHLY and FYNNEI.

The gene calls are TRBV2 and TRBJ2-7; 7 nucleotides align to TRBD1. The clonotype originates from a human donor with alopecia areata. The sequences come from CD4+ T cells sorted from blood, collected at week 0. The CDR3 here is CASSEQGTASYEQYF. In DNA form, the CDR3 reads TGTGCCAGCAGTGAACAGGGGACAGCCTCCTACGAGCAGTACTTC.